These T cell receptor beta chains were read from a single sample in a study of blood T cell repertoires in COVID-19. Using immunoSEQ multiplex PCR, the repertoire was profiled, and TCRdb retains in-frame clones only, with some absent. The repertoire holds roughly 100,000 clones, more than 80% seen once, with around 3.8% in the top ten. The sample comprised peripheral blood. The source of these receptors is a woman aged 55-70 years with acute or convalescent COVID-19. The CDR3 runs from the conserved cysteine through the conserved F or W. Fields, in order: V gene, D gene, J gene, clone size, CDR3 DNA, CDR3 protein. The D gene is left open where the match is weak. Not all rows give a size; the values are once, few, many and, for expanded clones, a class.

TRBV18	-	TRBJ2-1	-	TGTGCCAGCTCACTGGACCGAGGGGGTTGGTACAATGAGCAGTTCTTC	CASSLDRGGWYNEQFF
TRBV5-1	-	TRBJ1-1	few	TGCGCCAGCAGCTTGAACGCGGCTGGGGGGACTGAAGCTTTCTTT	CASSLNAAGGTEAFF
TRBV29-1	-	TRBJ1-2	-	TGCAGCGTTGTTAACAAGTTCGATTATGGCTACACCTTC	CSVVNKFDYGYTF
TRBV9	-	TRBJ2-4	-	TGTGCCAGCAGCGTGGCAGGCAACAAAAACATTCAGTACTTC	CASSVAGNKNIQYF
TRBV3-1/TRBV3-2	-	TRBJ1-1	-	TGTGCCAGCAGCCGGTTTGGCAATTTGAACACTGAAGCTTTCTTT	CASSRFGNLNTEAFF
TRBV9	-	TRBJ1-1	few	TGTGCCAGCAGCCTCAGCGGGGGCACTGAAGCTTTCTTT	CASSLSGGTEAFF
TRBV28	-	TRBJ1-3	-	TGTGCCAGCAGTTTATTTCGCGCTTCTGGAAACACCATATATTTT	CASSLFRASGNTIYF
TRBV5-8	-	TRBJ2-1	-	TGTGCCAGCAACCGAGCTTGGGGGAACCGCAGGGGCAATGAGCAGTTCTTC	CASNRAWGNRRGNEQFF
TRBV7-9	TRBD1	TRBJ1-1	-	TGTGCCAGCAGCTTGAGTCAGGGGGGAGCTGAAGCTTTCTTT	CASSLSQGGAEAFF
TRBV21-1	-	TRBJ2-1	-	TGTGCCAGCAGCGAAGTGCGTAAGGGAGTCGATGAGCAGTTCTTC	CASSEVRKGVDEQFF
TRBV5-1	TRBD1	TRBJ1-4	-	TGCGCCAGCAGCTTGGCGGCACAGGGGGCGGTTGAAAAACTGTTTTTT	CASSLAAQGAVEKLFF
TRBV28	-	TRBJ1-6	-	TGTGCCAGCAGTTTATATACCCTTACTAGGAGTGTTTCACCCCTCCACTTT	CASSLYTLTRSVSPLHF
TRBV28	-	TRBJ2-5	-	TGTGCCAGCAGTTTATTGGGAGCCCAAGAGACCCAGTACTTC	CASSLLGAQETQYF
TRBV18	TRBD1	TRBJ1-5	-	TGTGCCAGCTCAACGGACAGGGGGCTTCAGCCCCAGCATTTT	CASSTDRGLQPQHF
TRBV28	-	TRBJ2-2	-	TGTGCCTTTAGGGGCGGTGGTAACGGGGAGCTGTTTTTT	CAFRGGGNGELFF
TRBV12-3/TRBV12-4	-	TRBJ1-4	-	TGTGCCAGCAGTTTTGGAGGGAGCGAAAAACTGTTTTTT	CASSFGGSEKLFF
TRBV19	-	TRBJ1-2	-	TGTGCCGGCTTCGACTCAAACTCTGGCTACACCTTC	CAGFDSNSGYTF
TRBV10-3	TRBD1	TRBJ1-5	-	TGTGCCATCAGTGGACAGGGGGGGCAGCCCCAGCATTTT	CAISGQGGQPQHF
TRBV6-5	-	TRBJ1-2	-	TGTGCCAGCAGGAGCGATGGTGGCTACACCTTC	CASRSDGGYTF
TRBV18	TRBD1	TRBJ2-7	-	TGTGCCAGCTCACCCAGGGACAGCTCCTACGAGCAGTACTTC	CASSPRDSSYEQYF
TRBV24-1	TRBD2	TRBJ2-3	-	TGTGCCACCAGTGACCTTGCCCCGGGACTAGCGGGAGTGAGGCCCACAGATACGCAGTATTTT	CATSDLAPGLAGVRPTDTQYF
TRBV27	-	TRBJ2-7	-	TGTGCCAGCAGTTCGATATCAGGCTACGAGCAGTACTTC	CASSSISGYEQYF